The clone carrying this T cell receptor (beta chain) was counted a few times. The data were obtained in a study of control samples from healthy donors and cancer patients. Produced via immunoSEQ multiplex PCR; TCRdb's table is partial and in-frame only. Of approximately 97,000 clones detected, about 90% appear once; the ten largest clones hold around an eighth. Per the germline V gene, CDR1 is SEHNR and CDR2 is FQNEAQ (reference sequence). V shed 3 bases, J shed 6 bases, and the junction held 3 bases outside the gene matches. CDR3 length: 14 residues. The chain combines TRBV7-9 with TRBJ1-5, with 9 bases lining up with TRBD1. The sequencing sample was made of blood. This clonotype was sampled from a young man in good health. The CDR3 nucleotides read TGTGCCAGCAGCTTGGGACAGGGTCTTCAGCCCCAGCATTTT. Amino acids: CASSLGQGLQPQHF.